One and the same sample provided the 6 T cell receptor beta chains below, sequenced in a study of T-cell reconstitution after alpha-beta-depleted transplantation in children. The TCRbeta library incorporated unique molecular identifiers. A single record per CDR3 protein comes from TCRdb applying MiXCR to the PCR reads. The table has about 870,000 distinct CDR3 sequences, roughly 15% seen once; the top ten hold roughly 5%. The sequences come from PBMCs, mostly from graft donor cells, collected 360 days after TCRalphabeta/CD19-depleted stem cell transplant. The receptor set was obtained from a male patient younger than 18 who had a stem cell transplant for acute lymphoblastic leukemia, so the T cells may come from the graft donor.

The chain recombines TRBV3-1 with TRBJ2-3; D is perhaps TRBD2 (6 bases). The CDR3 is made up of 15 amino acids. Trimming removed 5 bases at V and 6 bases at J, with 18 bases between. Looked up from germline, CDR1 is LGHDT and CDR2 is YNNKEL (reference sequence). The CDR3 here is CASSGPGLPGDTQYF. The CDR3 DNA reads TGTGCCAGCAGCGGTCCGGGACTCCCAGGGGATACGCAGTATTTT.

This clonotype has ten or more counts. This chain joins TRBV18 and TRBJ2-5; possibly TRBD1 or TRBD2 for D (5 bases each). With 0 bases removed from V and 7 bases from J, the gap between germline ends came to 9 bases. The germline V gene encodes CDR1 KGHSH and CDR2 LQKENI. There are 13 residues in the CDR3. In DNA, the CDR3 is TGTGCCAGCTCACCACCCCTTGGGGGGACCCAGTACTTC. This encodes CASSPPLGGTQYF. The whole variable domain, remainder taken from reference TRBV18 and TRBJ2-5, is NAGVMQNPRHLVRRRGQEARLRCSPMKGHSHVYWYRQLPEEGLKFMVYLQKENIIDESGMPKERFSAEFPKEGPSILRIQQVVRGDSAAYFCASSPPLGGTQYFGPGTRLLVL.

The chain joins TRBV11-2 to TRBJ2-4, with 10 nucleotides matching TRBD1. The CDR3 runs to 15 residues. J lost 8 bases, V lost 9 bases, and 13 bases had no gene match. Germline V gene data show CDR1 as SGHAT and CDR2 as FQNNGV. CDR3 bases: TGTGCCAGTGGGATGACAGGGGGCGCAGGGGACATTCAGTACTTC. Translating gives CASGMTGGAGDIQYF.

This clonotype was observed a handful of times. The chain is built from TRBV11-2 and TRBJ2-3; the match to TRBD1 covers 7 bases. CDR3 length: 13 residues. From germline, CDR1 is SGHAT and CDR2 FQNNGV. V was clipped by 2 bases and J by 11 bases; unmatched bases: 7. This chain's CDR3 is CASSLTGRQGQYF. The CDR3 coding sequence is TGTGCCAGCAGCTTAACAGGGAGACAGGGGCAGTATTTT.

This clonotype was counted a few times. The CDR3 DNA follows: TGCGCCAGCAGCTTGCCGGGACTAGCGGGAGCCGGGGAGCTGTTTTTT. This translates into CASSLPGLAGAGELFF. The chain is built from TRBV5-1 and TRBJ2-2, with 14 nucleotides matching TRBD2. V trimming: 1 base; J trimming: 6 bases; junction bases outside the gene matches: 2. The germline CDR1 and CDR2 sequences are SGHRS and YFSETQ. CDR3 size: 16 residues.

V is TRBV13 and J is TRBJ2-5; D may be TRBD2 (6 bases). Trimming left V 5 bases short and J 1 base short, with 14 bases between. CDR1 and CDR2 (germline): PRHDT, FYEKMQ (reference sequence). The CDR3 spans 15 residues. CDR3 DNA: TGTGCCAGCAGCCGAACTAGACTAGTCCAAGAGACCCAGTACTTC. It yields the protein CASSRTRLVQETQYF.